The clone carrying this TCR beta chain was detected a few times. This sample was included in a study of regulatory T cells in long-lasting Graves disease. iRepertoire HTBI primers and Arm-PCR of CDR3 regions built TCR beta libraries. TCRdb recomputed calls from the multiplex PCR reads with MiXCR, one row per CDR3 protein. The sample includes about half a million distinct CDR3 sequences, about 12% of them seen just once. Time point reported: newly diagnosed GD, antithyroid drugs for less than 3 months. Extracted RNA from PBMCs served as the source of the TCR library. American Thyroid Association guidelines defined how Graves' disease was diagnosed. Patients were enrolled at an endocrinology department in Xi'an, China. Trimming shortened V by 4 bases and J by 8 bases, and 12 bases separated the two germline ends. Germline V gene data show CDR1 as SGHAT and CDR2 as FQNNGV. The CDR3 contains 12 residues.

These records were also assigned to another study, of T cells in Graves' hyperthyroidism and ophthalmopathy. That study adds: In blood, most of the thyroid clonotypes expanded above 0.001 were also present.

The sequence was collected from a woman between 25 and 40 years old with Graves disease. Sequenced material: peripheral blood mononuclear cells (PBMCs), taken at new diagnosis, from a patient treated with antithyroid drugs. This sequence joins TRBV11-2 and TRBJ2-7, with a possible D match to TRBD2 (6 bases). The DNA for the CDR3 is TGTGCCAGCAGCTCAGGACTACCGCAGCAGTACTTC. It translates to CASSSGLPQQYF.